These 15 T cell receptor beta chains were sequenced from one sample in a study of CD8 T cells in Susac syndrome. Random hexamers were used to reverse transcribe an amount of roughly 0.5 to 1 ug RNA. From the immunoSEQ multiplex PCR reads, TCRdb called clonotypes with MiXCR, one entry per CDR3 protein. The profile shows roughly 150,000 distinct CDR3 sequences, 85% to 95% of them singletons. Sequenced material: CD8+ T cells from PBMCs. The receptors stem from a human donor with Susac syndrome.

The chain links TRBV12-3 or TRBV12-4 to TRBJ1-3; D is uncertain. The germline V and J ends were trimmed by 4 bases and 2 bases, with 3 bases remaining between them. This CDR3 has 12 amino acids. CDR3 residues: CASSYPGNTIYF. In DNA form, the CDR3 reads TGTGCCAGCAGTTACCCTGGAAACACCATATATTTT.

V is TRBV6-1 and J is TRBJ2-2; D unresolved. CDR1 MNHNS and CDR2 SASEGT come from the germline V gene. Trimming removed 11 bases at V and 1 base at J, with 17 bases between. This CDR3 is built from 15 residues. CDR3 region: CAAHTRTVNTGELFF. CDR3 DNA: TGTGCCGCTCATACCCGGACGGTGAACACCGGGGAGCTGTTTTTT.

This chain connects TRBV28 to TRBJ2-7; D may match TRBD1 or TRBD2 (5 bases each). The ends were cut back, 6 bases at V and 5 bases at J, with 14 bases in the middle. From germline, CDR1 is MDHEN and CDR2 SYDVKM. The CDR3 runs to 13 residues. This chain's CDR3 is CASSSGTRDEQYF. In nucleotides, the CDR3 is TGTGCCAGCAGCTCCGGGACCCGGGACGAGCAGTACTTC.

This rearrangement joins TRBV27 to TRBJ2-2, with 7 bases aligning to TRBD1. Trimming cost V 5 bases and J 4 bases; bases outside gene matches: 4. There are 14 residues in the CDR3. Germline V gene data show CDR1 as MNHEY and CDR2 as SMNVEV (reference sequence). The CDR3, as DNA: TGTGCCAGCAGTCCGGGACAGTCCACCGGGGAGCTGTTTTTT. Protein: CASSPGQSTGELFF.

This chain connects TRBV11-2 to TRBJ1-3; D remains ambiguous. V dropped 2 bases and J dropped 0 bases, with 14 bases sitting between them. This CDR3 region has 17 residues. In germline, CDR1 is SGHAT, CDR2 FQNNGV. CDR3: CASSLYPPLGSGNTIYF. In DNA, the CDR3 is TGTGCCAGCAGCTTATACCCACCTTTGGGCTCTGGAAACACCATATATTTT. Supplemented by reference TRBV11-2 and TRBJ1-3, the full variable domain reads EAGVAQSPRYKIIEKRQSVAFWCNPISGHATLYWYQQILGQGPKLLIQFQNNGVVDDSQLPKDRFSAERLKGVDSTLKIQPAKLEDSAVYLCASSLYPPLGSGNTIYFGEGSWLTVV.

The chain employs TRBV13 and TRBJ1-5; 9 positions match TRBD1. Germline loops: CDR1 PRHDT, CDR2 FYEKMQ (reference sequence). V shed 5 bases, J shed 2 bases, and the junction held 7 bases outside the gene matches. This CDR3 has 16 residues. The CDR3 reads CASSPGTGRGNQPQHF. CDR3 nucleotide sequence: TGTGCCAGCAGCCCCGGGACAGGGAGGGGCAATCAGCCCCAGCATTTT.

The CDR3 nucleotides are TGTGCCAGCAGTTACGGTCGGGGGCAGGGGAAGGTTAGCACAGATACGCAGTATTTT. This gives the protein CASSYGRGQGKVSTDTQYF. V and J are TRBV6-5 and TRBJ2-3; D is perhaps TRBD1 or TRBD2 (6 bases each). The CDR3 consists of 19 residues. V dropped 2 bases and J dropped 0 bases, with 21 bases sitting between them. Looked up from germline, CDR1 is MNHEY and CDR2 is SVGAGI.

The chain carries TRBV28 and TRBJ2-3; D remains unclear. Germline assignment: CDR1 MDHEN and CDR2 SYDVKM. CDR3 length equals 15 residues. The V end lost 5 bases, the J end lost 0 bases, and 12 bases lay between the germline ends. In nucleotides, the CDR3 is TGTGCCAGCAGTCCTGGGATCTCTAGCACAGATACGCAGTATTTT. Protein: CASSPGISSTDTQYF. Full variable domain (rest looked up from reference TRBV28 and TRBJ2-3): DVKVTQSSRYLVKRTGEKVFLECVQDMDHENMFWYRQDPGLGLRLIYFSYDVKMKEKGDIPEGYSVSREKKERFSLILESASTNQTSMYLCASSPGISSTDTQYFGPGTRLTVL.

The chain combines TRBV20-1 with TRBJ2-7; the D gene could be TRBD1 or TRBD2 (5 bases each). V lost 6 bases to trimming and J lost 3 bases, with 12 bases between them. This CDR3 comprises 12 residues. Germline V gives CDR1 DFQATT, CDR2 SNEGSKA (reference sequence). This chain's CDR3 is CSATAGGYEQYF. For the CDR3, the DNA is TGCAGTGCGACAGCCGGAGGCTACGAGCAGTACTTC.

The chain uses TRBV20-1 and TRBJ2-7, with D possibly TRBD1 on 6 matching bases. The germline V and J ends were trimmed by 0 bases and 2 bases, with 14 bases remaining between them. Per the germline V gene, CDR1 is DFQATT and CDR2 is SNEGSKA (reference sequence). The CDR3 runs to 15 residues. The CDR3 DNA is TGCAGTGCTAGAGATGGCGGCAGGGGTGCCTACGAGCAGTACTTC. Protein product: CSARDGGRGAYEQYF.

The CDR3 sequence: CASSRLAGYSYNEQFF. The CDR3 nucleotides are TGTGCCAGCAGTCGGCTCGCAGGCTACTCCTACAATGAGCAGTTCTTC. This chain links TRBV5-6 with TRBJ2-1; D call uncertain. With 5 bases removed from V and 0 bases from J, the gap between germline ends came to 15 bases. The CDR3 has 16 residues. CDR1 is SGHDT and CDR2 is YYEEEE in the germline V gene. Full variable domain (missing parts from reference TRBV5-6 and TRBJ2-1): DAGVTQSPTHLIKTRGQQVTLRCSPKSGHDTVSWYQQALGQGPQFIFQYYEEEERQRGNFPDRFSGHQFPNYSSELNVNALLLGDSALYLCASSRLAGYSYNEQFFGPGTRLTVL.

The rearrangement uses TRBV5-1 and TRBJ2-5; maybe TRBD1 (5 bases). Germline CDR1 and CDR2: SGHRS and YFSETQ. The V end lost 4 bases, the J end lost 2 bases, and 12 bases lay between the germline ends. The CDR3 is 14 residues long. CDR3 loop: CASSGRVGQETQYF. In DNA, the CDR3 is TGCGCCAGCAGCGGCAGGGTCGGGCAAGAGACCCAGTACTTC.

The chain joins TRBV9 to TRBJ2-6; no clear D gene. Germline loops: CDR1 SGDLS, CDR2 YYNGEE. V lost 3 bases, J lost 0 bases, and 4 bases lay in between. The CDR3 length is 14 residues. The CDR3 DNA reads TGTGCCAGCAGCGGGCTCTCTGGGGCCAACGTCCTGACTTTC. Translation: CASSGLSGANVLTF.

The V call is TRBV12-3 or TRBV12-4, the J call TRBJ1-2; D remains unclear. V was shortened by 5 bases and J by 8 bases, with 15 bases between the two germline ends. This CDR3 has 13 residues. Here the CDR3 reads CASSQLAVLGYTF. The CDR3 nucleotides read TGTGCCAGCAGTCAATTGGCGGTCTTGGGCTACACCTTC.

V is TRBV4-1 and J is TRBJ2-7; no clear D. V was pared by 1 base and J by 1 base, with 14 bases between. CDR3 size: 16 residues. In germline, CDR1 is MGHRA, CDR2 YSYEKL. CDR3 loop: CASSQVSGLLSYEQYF. Written as DNA, the CDR3 is TGCGCCAGCAGCCAAGTTTCAGGCTTACTGTCCTACGAGCAGTACTTC.